This is a list of T cell receptor beta chains from one sample in a study of cytomegalovirus exposure and HLA in healthy donors. TCRdb's table, derived via immunoSEQ multiplex PCR, lists solely in-frame clones and lacks some. The profile shows approximately 110,000 clones, 74% of them singletons. Sequencing was carried out using PBMCs. These receptors all stem from a man aged 45-65 years in good health and CMV-seropositive. Both conserved end residues are part of each CDR3. A D gene is named only where the DNA matches it firmly. Rows may omit the clone size; those that give it use once, few, many or a size class.

d_gene	v_gene	abundance	j_gene	CDR3aa	CDR3nt
TRBD2	TRBV12-5	-	TRBJ2-3	CASGLAGASDTQYF	TGTGCTAGTGGCTTAGCGGGGGCCTCGGATACGCAGTATTTT
TRBD1	TRBV5-1	-	TRBJ1-1	CASSPLGDSRTEAFF	TGCGCCAGCAGCCCGCTCGGGGACAGTAGGACTGAAGCTTTCTTT
TRBD1	TRBV18	-	TRBJ1-5	CASSPSGGFSNQPQHF	TGTGCCAGCTCACCATCAGGGGGTTTTAGCAATCAGCCCCAGCATTTT
-	TRBV6-6	-	TRBJ2-1	CASSYSGIRGYNEQFF	TGTGCCAGCAGTTACTCTGGGATCAGGGGTTACAATGAGCAGTTCTTC
TRBD2	TRBV2	-	TRBJ2-3	CASRTPQSGGSPFTDTQYF	TGTGCCAGCAGGACCCCTCAGAGCGGGGGGTCCCCCTTCACAGATACGCAGTATTTT
TRBD1	TRBV7-2	few	TRBJ1-3	CASSLEGQTGNTIYF	TGTGCCAGCAGCTTGGAGGGACAGACTGGAAACACCATATATTTT
TRBD1	TRBV4-1	-	TRBJ2-2	CASSPHKNRGDGTGELFF	TGCGCCAGCAGCCCTCACAAAAACAGGGGGGATGGCACCGGGGAGCTGTTTTTT
-	TRBV6-1	many	TRBJ2-7	CASSAGLESYEQYF	TGTGCCAGCAGTGCAGGACTGGAGTCCTACGAGCAGTACTTC
-	TRBV2	-	TRBJ1-2	CASSEDGGVYGYTF	TGTGCCAGCAGTGAAGACGGGGGAGTCTATGGCTACACCTTC
TRBD1	TRBV7-7	-	TRBJ2-5	CASSSQTGAETQYF	TGTGCCAGCAGCTCCCAAACAGGGGCAGAGACCCAGTACTTC
TRBD2	TRBV18	-	TRBJ2-1	CASSPGLAGPHYNEQFF	TGTGCCAGCTCTCCGGGACTAGCGGGCCCTCACTACAATGAGCAGTTCTTC
-	TRBV2	-	TRBJ1-1	CASSPLTQGEAFF	TGTGCCAGCAGTCCTTTAACACAGGGAGAAGCTTTCTTT
-	TRBV19	-	TRBJ1-6	CASSRGIQGSPLHF	TGTGCCAGTAGTAGAGGCATCCAAGGTTCACCCCTCCACTTT
-	TRBV10-3	few	TRBJ2-7	CAISDRGAYEQYF	TGTGCCATCAGTGATAGGGGTGCCTACGAGCAGTACTTC
TRBD1	TRBV19	-	TRBJ2-2	CASSRDRLYGELFF	TGTGCCAGTAGTAGGGACAGGCTCTACGGGGAGCTGTTTTTT
TRBD1	TRBV6-5	-	TRBJ2-5	CASSYGTGAGEETQYF	TGTGCCAGCAGTTACGGGACAGGGGCCGGTGAAGAGACCCAGTACTTC
TRBD2	TRBV2	few	TRBJ2-7	CASSDLASGGIRDEQYF	TGTGCCAGCAGTGATCTCGCTAGCGGAGGGATACGAGACGAGCAGTACTTC
-	TRBV7-9	-	TRBJ2-1	CASSNLQGRYEQFF	TGTGCCAGCAGCAACCTACAGGGAAGGTATGAGCAGTTCTTC
-	TRBV2	medium-sized	TRBJ1-6	CASSLVRGHNSPLHF	TGTGCCAGCAGCCTCGTCAGGGGACACAATTCACCCCTCCACTTT
TRBD2	TRBV7-2	-	TRBJ2-7	CASRRGTSGSEQYF	TGTGCCAGCAGGAGAGGGACTAGCGGGAGCGAGCAGTACTTC
-	TRBV4-1	-	TRBJ2-4	CASSQGGGRAKNSQYF	TGCGCCAGCAGCCAAGGAGGGGGGAGGGCCAAAAACAGTCAGTACTTC
-	TRBV29-1	few	TRBJ1-1	CSVDGGWTEAFF	TGCAGCGTTGATGGGGGCTGGACTGAAGCTTTCTTT
TRBD1	TRBV9	-	TRBJ1-2	CASSPRTGAAAGYTF	TGTGCCAGCAGCCCACGGACAGGCGCCGCCGCGGGCTACACCTTC
-	TRBV7-9	-	TRBJ2-7	CASSLGAGRSYEQYF	TGTGCCAGCAGCTTAGGCGCCGGGAGATCCTACGAGCAGTACTTC
-	TRBV9	-	TRBJ2-3	CASSAWDSPRTDTQYF	TGTGCCAGCAGCGCCTGGGACTCCCCCCGCACAGATACGCAGTATTTT
TRBD2	TRBV6-7	few	TRBJ2-3	CASSYPGLAGGRVDTQYF	TGTGCCAGCAGTTACCCGGGACTAGCGGGGGGGCGGGTAGATACGCAGTATTTT
TRBD2	TRBV7-9	few	TRBJ2-2	CSSSSGLAGAWDTGELFF	TGTTCCAGCAGCTCGGGACTAGCGGGAGCGTGGGACACCGGGGAGCTGTTTTTT
-	TRBV9	-	TRBJ2-5	CASSVFTGTQETQYF	TGTGCCAGCAGCGTTTTTACAGGGACCCAAGAGACCCAGTACTTC
-	TRBV7-9	-	TRBJ2-1	CSSSLIQGGFYNEQFF	TGTTCCAGCAGCTTAATCCAAGGAGGGTTTTACAATGAGCAGTTCTTC
-	TRBV5-4	-	TRBJ2-7	CASTMTRGLEAEQYF	TGTGCCAGCACCATGACAAGAGGGCTTGAAGCCGAGCAGTACTTC
-	TRBV28	few	TRBJ1-4	CASSFGGLGTNEKLFF	TGTGCCAGCAGTTTCGGGGGGTTAGGAACTAATGAAAAACTGTTTTTT
-	TRBV6-1	-	TRBJ1-3	CASSGQQTISGNTIYF	TGTGCCAGCAGTGGACAACAGACCATCTCTGGAAACACCATATATTTT
TRBD1	TRBV28	-	TRBJ2-1	CASSPIPGQGDEQFF	TGTGCCAGCAGCCCGATCCCGGGACAGGGTGATGAGCAGTTCTTC
-	TRBV15	once	TRBJ1-4	CATSRDRGGSEKLFF	TGTGCCACCAGCAGAGATAGGGGGGGCTCTGAAAAACTGTTTTTT
TRBD2	TRBV4-1	-	TRBJ2-2	CASSQPLTGTSGTTGELFF	TGCGCCAGCAGCCAACCCCTAACCGGGACTAGCGGGACCACCGGGGAGCTGTTTTTT
TRBD2	TRBV11-3	-	TRBJ2-1	CASSLASSGSEQFF	TGTGCCAGCAGCTTAGCCTCTAGCGGCAGTGAGCAGTTCTTC
TRBD1	TRBV7-2	-	TRBJ2-7	CASSLDRGGMRSYEQYF	TGTGCCAGCAGCTTAGATCGAGGGGGCATGAGGTCCTACGAGCAGTACTTC
TRBD1	TRBV10-3	once	TRBJ1-1	CASSGTANTEAFF	TGTGCCAGTTCAGGGACAGCGAACACTGAAGCTTTCTTT
-	TRBV2	-	TRBJ2-2	CASSVWGTSNTGELFF	TGTGCCAGCAGTGTCTGGGGGACTTCGAACACCGGGGAGCTGTTTTTT
TRBD1	TRBV28	-	TRBJ1-5	CASSSGTAPKQSQPQHF	TGTGCCAGCAGTTCCGGGACAGCCCCTAAGCAAAGTCAGCCCCAGCATTTT
TRBD1	TRBV5-1	-	TRBJ2-2	CAWRAGGANTGELFF	TGCGCCTGGCGGGCAGGGGGCGCGAACACCGGGGAGCTGTTTTTT
TRBD2	TRBV5-6	-	TRBJ2-5	CASSRTSEETQYF	TGTGCCAGCAGCCGGACTAGCGAAGAGACCCAGTACTTC
TRBD1	TRBV4-1	-	TRBJ2-7	CASSQATGERYEQYF	TGCGCCAGCAGCCAAGCAACAGGGGAAAGGTACGAGCAGTACTTC
-	TRBV5-1	-	TRBJ2-3	CASSFSGAFTDTQYF	TGCGCCAGCAGCTTTAGCGGAGCTTTCACAGATACGCAGTATTTT
-	TRBV4-1	-	TRBJ1-1	CASSQESRTGNTEAFF	TGCGCCAGCAGCCAAGAATCGAGAACAGGGAACACTGAAGCTTTCTTT
-	TRBV7-2	-	TRBJ1-4	CASTPSGGPDEKLFF	TGTGCCAGCACTCCAAGCGGGGGGCCTGATGAAAAACTGTTTTTT
-	TRBV18	few	TRBJ2-3	CASSPGLGTDTQYF	TGTGCCAGCTCACCAGGGCTGGGCACAGATACGCAGTATTTT
-	TRBV27	-	TRBJ2-1	CASRRTASSYNEQFF	TGTGCCAGCAGGCGGACAGCTAGCTCCTACAATGAGCAGTTCTTC
-	TRBV5-1	-	TRBJ2-3	CASSSGWRPPDTQYF	TGCGCCAGCAGCTCGGGATGGCGACCGCCCGATACGCAGTATTTT
TRBD2	TRBV27	-	TRBJ2-3	CASSLSFTSGSTDTQYF	TGTGCCAGCAGTTTATCGTTCACTAGCGGGAGCACAGATACGCAGTATTTT
TRBD1	TRBV19	-	TRBJ2-1	CASTQGVRGYNEQFF	TGTGCCAGCACCCAGGGGGTGAGGGGGTACAATGAGCAGTTCTTC
-	TRBV2	-	TRBJ2-7	CASSPTQGSSNEQYF	TGTGCCAGCAGCCCCACACAGGGATCTTCGAACGAGCAGTACTTC